Shown below are 11 T cell receptor beta chains from a single sample sequenced in a study of monozygotic twins with inflammatory bowel disease. TCRdb reprocessed the 5' RACE reads, with one entry per CDR3 protein and no DNA. The sample's table shows 310,000 or so distinct CDR3 sequences. The specimen was blood. These receptors were collected from a human donor with ulcerative colitis or Crohn's disease, or a healthy co-twin of an affected twin (not recorded which).

The rearrangement uses TRBV29-1 and TRBJ2-2; the TCRdb D gene call, TRBD1, has no DNA to confirm it. Germline CDR1 reads SQVTM; CDR2 reads ANQGSEA. The CDR3 spans 14 residues. The chain's CDR3 is CSSRRDRDAGELFF.

The chain couples TRBV14 to TRBJ2-2; with no DNA, the TCRdb D assignment of TRBD1 cannot be verified. Germline V CDR1 and CDR2: SGHDN, FVKESK. The CDR3 runs 15 residues. CDR3 in amino acids: CASSPREGGAGELFF.

The V call is TRBV7-9, the J call TRBJ1-3. CDR3 length equals 15 residues. CDR1 and CDR2 (germline): SEHNR, FQNEAQ (reference sequence). The CDR3 here is CASSLQQGPGNTIYF.

The chain is built from TRBV5-1 and TRBJ1-1. The germline gives CDR1 SGHRS, CDR2 YFSETQ. CDR3 length: 13 amino acids. CDR3: CASSLGGNTEAFF.

The J gene is TRBJ2-3, the V gene TRBV4-2; TCRdb lists TRBD1, though no DNA is available to test this call. CDR1 LGHNA and CDR2 YNFKEQ come from the germline V gene. The CDR3 covers 15 residues. CDR3 sequence reads: CASSQGTGGTDTQYF.

Here the CDR3 reads CASSFRDRGEYEQYF. The gene calls are TRBV7-9 and TRBJ2-7; as DNA is missing, the TRBD1 call by TCRdb cannot be tested. The CDR3 is 15 amino acids. Germline V CDR1 and CDR2: SEHNR, FQNEAQ (reference sequence).

V gene TRBV4-1 combines with J gene TRBJ2-5; the D call of TRBD2 rests on TCRdb alone, since no DNA is present to check it. The CDR3 has 17 amino acids. Germline CDR1 reads MGHRA; CDR2 reads YSYEKL. CDR3 region: CASSQDPSGRAKETQYF.

The chain is built from TRBV20-1 and TRBJ2-1; TCRdb outputs TRBD2, but without DNA this stays unchecked. Germline loops: CDR1 DFQATT, CDR2 SNEGSKA (reference sequence). This CDR3 is built from 17 residues. The CDR3 here is CSARDPMTSGVAYEQFF.

The J gene is TRBJ1-2, the V gene TRBV7-8. Germline-derived CDR1 and CDR2 are SGHVS and FQNEAQ. This CDR3 is 12 amino acids long. CDR3 residues: CASSFNLYGYTF.

This chain joins TRBV7-2 and TRBJ2-1; TCRdb's D call, TRBD2, is unchecked because there is no DNA. The CDR3 consists of 16 residues. Germline CDR1 reads SGHTA; CDR2 reads FQGNSA. The chain's CDR3 is CASSSPSSHPYNEQFF.

This chain joins TRBV5-1 and TRBJ1-1. There are 14 residues in the CDR3. Per the germline V gene, CDR1 is SGHRS and CDR2 is YFSETQ. CDR3: CASSFGGTNTEAFF. The variable domain in full, completed from reference TRBV5-1 and TRBJ1-1, reads KAGVTQTPRYLIKTRGQQVTLSCSPISGHRSVSWYQQTPGQGLQFLFEYFSETQRNKGNFPGRFSGRQFSNSRSEMNVSTLELGDSALYLCASSFGGTNTEAFFGQGTRLTVV.